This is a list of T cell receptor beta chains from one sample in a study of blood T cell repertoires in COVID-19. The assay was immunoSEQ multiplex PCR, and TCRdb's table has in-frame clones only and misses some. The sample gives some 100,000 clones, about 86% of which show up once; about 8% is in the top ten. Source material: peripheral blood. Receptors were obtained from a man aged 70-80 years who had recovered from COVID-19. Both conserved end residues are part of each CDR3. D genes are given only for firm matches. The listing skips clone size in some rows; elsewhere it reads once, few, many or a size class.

CASSDRGAYNSPLHF | TGTGCCAGCAGCGACAGGGGTGCCTATAATTCACCCCTCCACTTT | TRBJ1-6 | TRBV11-1 | TRBD1 | NA
CASTGGSLLTGELFF | TGTGCCAGTACAGGCGGGAGTCTCCTCACCGGGGAGCTGTTTTTT | TRBJ2-2 | TRBV19 | TRBD2 | NA
CASSVFLAGTGEQFF | TGTGCCAGCAGTGTATTCCTAGCGGGGACGGGTGAGCAGTTCTTC | TRBJ2-1 | TRBV2 | TRBD2 | NA
CATSDYARTGNYEQYF | TGTGCCACCAGTGATTACGCCCGGACAGGGAACTACGAGCAGTACTTC | TRBJ2-7 | TRBV24-1 | TRBD1 | few
CASRPGHREGEQYF | TGTGCCAGTAGACCGGGACATCGAGAAGGAGAGCAGTACTTC | TRBJ2-7 | TRBV19 | NA | NA
CASSLFGTEETQYF | TGTGCCAGCAGTTTATTCGGGACAGAAGAGACCCAGTACTTC | TRBJ2-5 | TRBV27 | TRBD1 | NA
CASTLDYYTGELFF | TGTGCCAGCACCTTGGACTACTACACCGGGGAGCTGTTTTTT | TRBJ2-2 | TRBV7-2 | NA | NA
CATSEGRTIGKNIQYF | TGTGCCACCAGTGAGGGTCGGACTATTGGCAAAAACATTCAGTACTTC | TRBJ2-4 | TRBV24-1 | NA | NA
CASSPPGGLAGGWQETQYF | TGTGCCAGCAGCCCCCCCGGCGGACTAGCGGGAGGATGGCAAGAGACCCAGTACTTC | TRBJ2-5 | TRBV7-2 | TRBD2 | NA
CASSYFGGDTGELFF | TGTGCCAGCAGTTACTTCGGGGGGGACACCGGGGAGCTGTTTTTT | TRBJ2-2 | TRBV6-6 | TRBD2 | NA
CASSNTGQGNPEAFF | TGTGCCAGCAGCAATACGGGACAGGGTAACCCTGAAGCTTTCTTT | TRBJ1-1 | TRBV7-9 | TRBD1 | NA
CASSQRTGGPYEQYF | TGCGCCAGCAGCCAAAGGACAGGCGGGCCCTACGAGCAGTACTTC | TRBJ2-7 | TRBV4-1 | TRBD1 | NA
CASSLPEVGYTF | TGTGCCAGCAGCTTGCCAGAAGTGGGCTACACCTTC | TRBJ1-2 | TRBV5-4 | NA | NA
CASSLRQAPINSPLHF | TGCGCCAGCAGCCTACGACAGGCCCCAATTAATTCACCCCTCCACTTT | TRBJ1-6 | TRBV4-1 | NA | once
CASSSLGGRVLGYGYTF | TGTGCCAGCAGCTCCCTCGGGGGGCGGGTGCTTGGCTATGGCTACACCTTC | TRBJ1-2 | TRBV11-2 | NA | NA
CASSPFAGANVLTF | TGTGCCAGCAGCCCCTTCGCTGGGGCCAACGTCCTGACTTTC | TRBJ2-6 | TRBV14 | NA | once
CASRATGNYGYTF | TGTGCCAGCAGAGCCACAGGAAACTATGGCTACACCTTC | TRBJ1-2 | TRBV6-5 | NA | NA
CASSPTSGRVEQFF | TGTGCCAGCAGCCCAACTAGCGGGAGAGTTGAGCAGTTCTTC | TRBJ2-1 | TRBV7-2 | TRBD2 | NA
CSASTPGQGGGQPQHF | TGCAGTGCTAGTACGCCGGGACAGGGAGGTGGTCAGCCCCAGCATTTT | TRBJ1-5 | TRBV20-1 | TRBD1 | NA
CASSQERYNQYF | TGTGCCAGCAGCCAGGAAAGATATAACCAGTACTTC | TRBJ2-7 | TRBV7-2 | NA | NA
CASSLAWGQIVSGANVLTF | TGTGCCAGCAGCTTAGCGTGGGGGCAGATAGTCTCTGGGGCCAACGTCCTGACTTTC | TRBJ2-6 | TRBV7-9 | NA | NA
CASTETAYSPLHF | TGCGCCAGCACTGAGACAGCTTATTCACCCCTCCACTTT | TRBJ1-6 | TRBV4-1 | NA | few
CASSHTATRDTYGYTF | TGTGCCAGCTCCCACACCGCGACCCGGGACACCTATGGCTACACCTTC | TRBJ1-2 | TRBV18 | NA | NA
CASSAGPAGGGTGELFF | TGTGCCAGCAGCGCAGGCCCAGCGGGAGGGGGCACCGGGGAGCTGTTTTTT | TRBJ2-2 | TRBV5-4 | TRBD2 | NA
CASSLAGLAGEQYF | TGCGCCAGCAGCCTCGCGGGACTAGCAGGGGAGCAGTACTTC | TRBJ2-7 | TRBV4-3 | TRBD2 | NA
CASSGGDRSNYGYTF | TGTGCCAGCAGTGGAGGGGACAGGAGCAACTATGGCTACACCTTC | TRBJ1-2 | TRBV28 | TRBD1 | once
CASIEGEADTQYF | TGTGCCAGCATAGAAGGAGAGGCCGATACGCAGTATTTT | TRBJ2-3 | TRBV6-5 | NA | NA
CASSLNLGQGYEQYF | TGTGCCAGCAGCCTCAACCTGGGACAGGGCTACGAGCAGTACTTC | TRBJ2-7 | TRBV7-8 | TRBD1 | NA
CASSTPTGIFEKLFF | TGTGCCAGCAGTACCCCGACAGGGATTTTCGAAAAACTGTTTTTT | TRBJ1-4 | TRBV6-6 | TRBD1 | NA
CASSPGTGYGYTF | TGTGCCAGCAGCCCCGGGACAGGGTATGGCTACACCTTC | TRBJ1-2 | TRBV5-4 | TRBD1 | medium-sized
CASSPFGTAQETQYF | TGCGCCAGCAGCCCCTTTGGGACAGCACAAGAGACCCAGTACTTC | TRBJ2-5 | TRBV5-1 | TRBD1 | NA
CASSQVADRALNEAFF | TGCGCCAGCAGCCAGGTTGCAGACAGGGCATTAAATGAAGCTTTCTTT | TRBJ1-1 | TRBV4-1 | TRBD1 | NA
CASSKAPDRGGFF | TGCGCCAGCAGCAAGGCCCCTGACAGAGGGGGTTTCTTT | TRBJ1-1 | TRBV5-1 | NA | NA
CASRVEAGLRDGYTF | TGTGCCAGCCGAGTCGAGGCCGGACTACGCGACGGCTACACCTTC | TRBJ1-2 | TRBV6-5 | NA | NA
CASSLAGQGYNEQFF | TGCGCCAGCAGCTTGGCGGGACAGGGGTACAATGAGCAGTTCTTC | TRBJ2-1 | TRBV5-1 | TRBD1 | NA
CASSLRFTAQGLSRNTIYF | TGTGCCAGCAGTTTACGGTTCACGGCTCAGGGTCTCTCCCGAAACACCATATATTTT | TRBJ1-3 | TRBV28 | NA | NA
CASSLIGGQGRSYEQYF | TGTGCCAGCAGTTTAATCGGGGGGCAGGGCCGCTCCTACGAGCAGTACTTC | TRBJ2-7 | TRBV28 | NA | NA
CASSPSARRNGYTF | TGTGCCAGTAGTCCTTCGGCCCGGAGGAATGGCTACACCTTC | TRBJ1-2 | TRBV19 | NA | NA
CASSLAGMFENTEAFF | TGTGCCAGCAGCTTGGCAGGGATGTTCGAGAACACTGAAGCTTTCTTT | TRBJ1-1 | TRBV5-4 | NA | NA
CASSVQGQNYGYTF | TGCGCCAGCAGCGTCCAGGGCCAGAACTATGGCTACACCTTC | TRBJ1-2 | TRBV5-1 | NA | NA
CASSPGEAGNTIYF | TGCGCCAGCAGCCCCGGGGAGGCTGGAAACACCATATATTTT | TRBJ1-3 | TRBV5-1 | NA | NA
CASSLVPSTDTQYF | TGTGCCAGCAGCTTAGTTCCATCCACAGATACGCAGTATTTT | TRBJ2-3 | TRBV7-2 | NA | NA
CASSLGTGTGNTIYF | TGCGCCAGCAGCTTGGGGACAGGTACTGGAAACACCATATATTTT | TRBJ1-3 | TRBV5-1 | TRBD1 | few
CASSLTSGSPETQYF | TGTGCCAGCAGCCTGACTAGCGGGAGTCCGGAGACCCAGTACTTC | TRBJ2-5 | TRBV7-3 | TRBD2 | NA
CASSHYGGAKETQYF | TGTGCCAGCAGCCATTACGGGGGGGCCAAAGAGACCCAGTACTTC | TRBJ2-5 | TRBV4-2 | TRBD2 | few
CASSYSSSGSTDTQYF | TGTGCCAGCAGTTACTCGTCTAGCGGGAGCACAGATACGCAGTATTTT | TRBJ2-3 | TRBV6-5 | TRBD2 | NA
CASSGHMNTEAFF | TGTGCCAGCAGCGGGCATATGAACACTGAAGCTTTCTTT | TRBJ1-1 | TRBV9 | NA | once
CASRPTGAVTEAFF | TGTGCCAGCAGACCGACAGGGGCCGTTACTGAAGCTTTCTTT | TRBJ1-1 | TRBV28 | TRBD1 | NA